A selection of T cell receptor beta chains follows, all from one sample in a study of shared clonotypes between healthy human individuals. This table comes from immunoSEQ multiplex PCR, and its TCRdb copy is limited to in-frame clones, with some not included. Of about 2,200,000 clones listed, roughly 91% were seen once; the top ten hold 1.5% to 2%. Sequencing input: naive CD8+ T cells from PBMCs. Receptor source: a man between 18 and 35 years old in good health. Some clones in this sample may be carry-over from other donors' samples. CDR3s include the opening cysteine and the closing phenylalanine or tryptophan. The D gene is left open where the match is weak. Clone size is stated in some rows and not others, as once, few, many or a class when expanded.

TRBJ2-3,-,TRBD2,TRBV14,CASSQDPGSGNTQYF
TRBJ1-2,-,-,TRBV19,CASSIPVYGYTF
TRBJ2-3,once,TRBD2,TRBV7-8,CASSHLGEPTSGRQPSTDTQYF
TRBJ2-7,-,TRBD2,TRBV28,CASSLLLAGSGEQYF
TRBJ1-1,-,-,TRBV11-2,CASSSGRYNTEAFF
TRBJ1-2,-,TRBD1,TRBV5-4,CASSRGQAISNYGYTF
TRBJ2-5,-,-,TRBV9,CASSVGGRASQETQYF
TRBJ2-1,-,-,TRBV2,CASRDLGGHPYNEQFF
TRBJ2-7,-,-,TRBV11-2,CASSLGREGEQYF
TRBJ2-1,-,-,TRBV9,CASSVAGTIVHNEQFF
TRBJ2-2,-,-,TRBV4-3,CASSQDLGISTGELFF
TRBJ2-5,-,TRBD2,TRBV11-2,CASSGRAGQETQYF
TRBJ2-5,-,-,TRBV6-4,CASFRETQYF
TRBJ2-7,-,TRBD2,TRBV27,CASSFLLREGGAYEQYF
TRBJ2-7,-,-,TRBV5-5,CASSLVGSSYEQYF
TRBJ2-7,-,TRBD2,TRBV28,CASSQTSGNSYEQYF
TRBJ1-1,-,TRBD1,TRBV28,CASSYHTGASTEAFF
TRBJ1-4,-,-,TRBV6-5,CASSVQETNEKLFF
TRBJ2-4,-,TRBD2,TRBV29-1,CSVELRTSGGAPENIQYF
TRBJ2-6,once,-,TRBV6-6,CASSSGANVLTF
TRBJ1-5,-,-,TRBV6-1,CASSGWASHRSLVNQPQHF
TRBJ2-7,-,-,TRBV4-3,CASSPTSGRLFSYEQYF
TRBJ2-7,-,-,TRBV19,CASRPVGSYEQYF
TRBJ2-7,-,TRBD1,TRBV15,CATSREPGQGNHEQYF
TRBJ2-3,-,TRBD2,TRBV4-1,CASSPASGSTDTQYF
TRBJ2-7,-,-,TRBV6-1,CAIMGISYEQYF
TRBJ2-1,-,-,TRBV6-1,CASSDYSDVDEQFF
TRBJ2-1,-,-,TRBV11-2,CASSLGYEQFF
TRBJ1-5,-,TRBD1,TRBV6-4,CASSADRGVGQPQHF
TRBJ1-5,-,-,TRBV7-9,CASSLAGTHQPQHF
TRBJ2-1,-,-,TRBV19,CASSLGGYNEQFF
TRBJ2-1,once,TRBD2,TRBV10-3,CAISVAGGVEQFF
TRBJ1-1,-,-,TRBV10-3,CATAGVENTEAFF
TRBJ2-4,-,-,TRBV27,CASSPSELAKNIQYF
TRBJ2-5,-,TRBD2,TRBV2,CASSGFRTSGRALETQYF
TRBJ2-1,-,-,TRBV4-1,CASSNGVGSYNEQFF
TRBJ2-1,-,-,TRBV27,CASSFRDPRANEQFF
TRBJ2-5,-,TRBD1,TRBV28,CASRVQQGQETQYF
TRBJ2-1,-,-,TRBV10-3,CAISLRGGYNEQFF
TRBJ2-7,-,TRBD1,TRBV19,CASSWDSSYEQYF
TRBJ1-3,-,-,TRBV28,CASSFHSPVSGNTIYF
TRBJ1-2,-,-,TRBV5-6,CASSLGVSGYTF
TRBJ1-2,-,-,TRBV27,CASSSGTYYGYTF
TRBJ1-1,few,-,TRBV5-6,CASSWGDNTEAFF
TRBJ2-1,-,-,TRBV29-1,CSVVGVGGHNEQFF
TRBJ2-2,-,-,TRBV7-9,CASSPLTLGNTGELFF
TRBJ2-7,-,TRBD1,TRBV28,CASTLGQGHSYEQYF
TRBJ2-7,-,-,TRBV27,CASSLSRDYEQYF
TRBJ2-5,once,TRBD2,TRBV10-3,CAISESPGRGDQYF
TRBJ1-5,-,-,TRBV2,CASSEPLGNQPQHF
TRBJ1-2,-,-,TRBV6-5,CASNLWGEGYTF
TRBJ2-7,-,-,TRBV5-6,CASSFLTGSYEQYF
TRBJ2-2,-,TRBD2,TRBV4-3,CASSQGTRRSGELFF
TRBJ2-2,-,TRBD2,TRBV28,CASSLRLAGVWDTGELFF